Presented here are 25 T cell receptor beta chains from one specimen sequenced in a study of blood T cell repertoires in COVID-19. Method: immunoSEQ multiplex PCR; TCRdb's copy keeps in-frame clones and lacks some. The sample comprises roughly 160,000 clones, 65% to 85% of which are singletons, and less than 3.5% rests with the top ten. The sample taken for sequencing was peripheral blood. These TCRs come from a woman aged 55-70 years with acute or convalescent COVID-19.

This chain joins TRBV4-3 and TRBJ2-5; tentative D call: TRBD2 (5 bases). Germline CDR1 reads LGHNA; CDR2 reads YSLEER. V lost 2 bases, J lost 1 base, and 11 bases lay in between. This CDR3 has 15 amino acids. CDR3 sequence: CASSQKWGAQETQYF. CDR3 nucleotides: TGCGCCAGCAGCCAAAAGTGGGGAGCCCAAGAGACCCAGTACTTC.

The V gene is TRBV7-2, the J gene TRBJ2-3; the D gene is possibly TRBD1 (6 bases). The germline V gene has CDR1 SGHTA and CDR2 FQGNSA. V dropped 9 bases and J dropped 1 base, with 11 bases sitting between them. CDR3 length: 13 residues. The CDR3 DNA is TGTGCCAGTAGCCCAGGGGGCACAGATACGCAGTATTTT. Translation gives CASSPGGTDTQYF.

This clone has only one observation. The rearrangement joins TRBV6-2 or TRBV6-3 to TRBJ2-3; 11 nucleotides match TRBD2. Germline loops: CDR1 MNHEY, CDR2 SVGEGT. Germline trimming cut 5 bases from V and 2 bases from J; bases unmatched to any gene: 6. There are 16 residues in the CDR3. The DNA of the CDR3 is TGTGCCAGCAGTCCCGGGACTAGCGGATTCACAGATACGCAGTATTTT. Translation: CASSPGTSGFTDTQYF.

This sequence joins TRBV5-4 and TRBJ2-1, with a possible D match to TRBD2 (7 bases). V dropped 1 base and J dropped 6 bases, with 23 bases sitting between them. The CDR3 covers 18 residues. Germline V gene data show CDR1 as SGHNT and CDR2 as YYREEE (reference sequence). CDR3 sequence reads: CASSLIRGASLLANEQFF. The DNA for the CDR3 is TGTGCCAGCAGCTTGATCCGGGGGGCATCCCTCCTAGCCAATGAGCAGTTCTTC.

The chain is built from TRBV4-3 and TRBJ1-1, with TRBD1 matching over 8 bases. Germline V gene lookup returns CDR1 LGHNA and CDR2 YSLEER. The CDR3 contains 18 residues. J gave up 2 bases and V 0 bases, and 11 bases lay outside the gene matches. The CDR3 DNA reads TGCGCCAGCAGCCAAGAGCGGACAGGGCCCTTCCCCAACACTGAAGCTTTCTTT. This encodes CASSQERTGPFPNTEAFF.

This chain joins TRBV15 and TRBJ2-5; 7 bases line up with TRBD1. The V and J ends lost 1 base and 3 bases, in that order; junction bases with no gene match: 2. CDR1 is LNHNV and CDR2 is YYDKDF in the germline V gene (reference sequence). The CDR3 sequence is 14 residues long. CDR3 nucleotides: TGTGCCACCAGCAGAGCAACAGGGGAAGAGACCCAGTACTTC. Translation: CATSRATGEETQYF.

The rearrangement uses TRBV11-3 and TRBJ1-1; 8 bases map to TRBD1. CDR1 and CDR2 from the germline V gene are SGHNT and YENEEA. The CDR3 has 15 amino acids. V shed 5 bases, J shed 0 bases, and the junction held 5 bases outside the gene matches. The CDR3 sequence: CASSPGGQVNTEAFF. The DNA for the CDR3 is TGTGCCAGCAGCCCCGGGGGACAGGTGAACACTGAAGCTTTCTTT.

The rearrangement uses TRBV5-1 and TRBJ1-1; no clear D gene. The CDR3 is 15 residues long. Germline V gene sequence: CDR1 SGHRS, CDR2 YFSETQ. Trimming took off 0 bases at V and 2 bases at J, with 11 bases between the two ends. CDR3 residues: CASSLASTPNTEAFF. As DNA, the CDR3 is TGCGCCAGCAGCTTGGCTTCGACACCTAACACTGAAGCTTTCTTT.

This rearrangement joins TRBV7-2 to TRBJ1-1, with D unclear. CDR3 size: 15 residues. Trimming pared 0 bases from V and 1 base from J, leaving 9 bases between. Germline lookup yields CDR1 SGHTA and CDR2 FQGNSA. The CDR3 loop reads CASSLAIRPNTEAFF. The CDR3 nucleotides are TGTGCCAGCAGCTTAGCAATCAGGCCGAACACTGAAGCTTTCTTT.

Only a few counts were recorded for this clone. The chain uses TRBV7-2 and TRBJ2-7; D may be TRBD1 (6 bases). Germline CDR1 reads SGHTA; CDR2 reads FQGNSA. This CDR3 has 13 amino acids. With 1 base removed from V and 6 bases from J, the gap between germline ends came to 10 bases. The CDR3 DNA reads TGTGCCAGCAGCTTAGTACAGGGAATCGAGCAGTACTTC. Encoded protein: CASSLVQGIEQYF.

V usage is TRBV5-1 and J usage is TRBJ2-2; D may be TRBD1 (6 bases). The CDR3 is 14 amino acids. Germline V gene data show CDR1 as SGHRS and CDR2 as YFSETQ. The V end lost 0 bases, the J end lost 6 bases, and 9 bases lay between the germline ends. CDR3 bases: TGCGCCAGCAGCTTGGGCCCAGGGGCCGGGGAGCTGTTTTTT. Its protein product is CASSLGPGAGELFF.

In DNA form, the CDR3 reads TGCGCCAGCAGCCCAGCCCGAGCGGCGGGCAACACTGAAGCTTTCTTT. This sequence encodes CASSPARAAGNTEAFF. V is TRBV4-1 and J is TRBJ1-1; D gene uncertain. V was trimmed by 4 bases and J by 2 bases, leaving 17 bases between them. The CDR3 totals 16 residues. Germline assignment: CDR1 MGHRA and CDR2 YSYEKL.

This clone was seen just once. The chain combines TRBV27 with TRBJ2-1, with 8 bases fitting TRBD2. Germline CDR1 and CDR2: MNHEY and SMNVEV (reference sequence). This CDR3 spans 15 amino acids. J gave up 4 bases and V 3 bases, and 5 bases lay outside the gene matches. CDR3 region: CASSFPSGGYNEQFF. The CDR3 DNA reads TGTGCCAGCAGTTTCCCCAGCGGGGGATACAATGAGCAGTTCTTC.

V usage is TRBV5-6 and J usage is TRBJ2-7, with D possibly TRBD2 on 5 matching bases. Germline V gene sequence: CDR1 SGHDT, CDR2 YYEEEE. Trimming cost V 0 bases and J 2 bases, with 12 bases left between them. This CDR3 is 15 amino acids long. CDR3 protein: CASSLGGGGTYEQYF. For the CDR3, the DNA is TGTGCCAGCAGCTTGGGAGGAGGAGGAACCTACGAGCAGTACTTC.

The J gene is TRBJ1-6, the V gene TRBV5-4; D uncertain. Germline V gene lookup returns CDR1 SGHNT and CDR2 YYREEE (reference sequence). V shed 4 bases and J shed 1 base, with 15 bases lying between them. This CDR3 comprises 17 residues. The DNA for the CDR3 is TGTGCCAGCAGCCGCGCGAGGGAGTCGTCCTATAATTCACCCCTCCACTTT. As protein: CASSRARESSYNSPLHF.

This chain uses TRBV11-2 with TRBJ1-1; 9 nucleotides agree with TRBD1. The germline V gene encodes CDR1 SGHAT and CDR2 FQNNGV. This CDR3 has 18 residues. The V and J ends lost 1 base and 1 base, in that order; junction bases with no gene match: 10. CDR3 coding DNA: TGTGCCAGCAGCTTAGGGTTCCACAGGGGGCAGGGGAACACTGAAGCTTTCTTT. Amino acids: CASSLGFHRGQGNTEAFF.

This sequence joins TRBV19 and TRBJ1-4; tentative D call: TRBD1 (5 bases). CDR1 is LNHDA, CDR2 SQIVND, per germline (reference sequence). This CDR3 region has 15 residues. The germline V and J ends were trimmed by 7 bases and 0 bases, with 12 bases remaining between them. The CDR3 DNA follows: TGTGCCAGTAATATTCCGGGGGCAACTAATGAAAAACTGTTTTTT. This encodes CASNIPGATNEKLFF.

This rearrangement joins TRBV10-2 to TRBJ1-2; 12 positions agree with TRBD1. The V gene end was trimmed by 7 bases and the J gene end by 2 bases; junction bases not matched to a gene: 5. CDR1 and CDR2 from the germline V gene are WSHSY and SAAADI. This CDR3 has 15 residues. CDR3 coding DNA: TGCGCCAGCAATACCGGGACAGGGGGCAACTATGGCTACACCTTC. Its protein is CASNTGTGGNYGYTF.

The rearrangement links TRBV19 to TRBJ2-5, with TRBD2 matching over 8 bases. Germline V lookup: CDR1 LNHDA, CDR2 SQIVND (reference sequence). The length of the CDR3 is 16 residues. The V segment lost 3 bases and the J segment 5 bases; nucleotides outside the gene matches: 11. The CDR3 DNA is TGTGCCAGTAGTATTTCAACTGGGGCTAGCGGGGAGACCCAGTACTTC. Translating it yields CASSISTGASGETQYF.

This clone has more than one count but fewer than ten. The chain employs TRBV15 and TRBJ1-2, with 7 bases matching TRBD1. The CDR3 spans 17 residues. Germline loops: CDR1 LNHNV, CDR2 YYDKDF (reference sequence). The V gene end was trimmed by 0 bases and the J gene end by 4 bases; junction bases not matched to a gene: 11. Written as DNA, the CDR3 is TGTGCCACCAGCAGAGATCGTAGGGCAGGGGGGATCTATGGCTACACCTTC. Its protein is CATSRDRRAGGIYGYTF. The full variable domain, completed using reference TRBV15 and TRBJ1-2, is DAMVIQNPRYQVTQFGKPVTLSCSQTLNHNVMYWYQQKSSQAPKLLFHYYDKDFNNEADTPDNFQSRRPNTSFCFLDIRSPGLGDTAMYLCATSRDRRAGGIYGYTFGSGTRLTVV.

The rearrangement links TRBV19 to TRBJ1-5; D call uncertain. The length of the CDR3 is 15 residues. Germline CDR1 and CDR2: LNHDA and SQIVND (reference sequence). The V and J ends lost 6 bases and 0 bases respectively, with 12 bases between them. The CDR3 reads CASRPTENSNQPQHF. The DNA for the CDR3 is TGTGCCAGTAGGCCAACAGAAAATAGCAATCAGCCCCAGCATTTT.

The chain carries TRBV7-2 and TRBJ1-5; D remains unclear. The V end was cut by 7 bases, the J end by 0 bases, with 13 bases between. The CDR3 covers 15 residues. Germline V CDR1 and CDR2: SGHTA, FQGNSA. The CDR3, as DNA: TGTGCCAGCACCTCGGACTCCCTTAGCAATCAGCCCCAGCATTTT. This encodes CASTSDSLSNQPQHF.

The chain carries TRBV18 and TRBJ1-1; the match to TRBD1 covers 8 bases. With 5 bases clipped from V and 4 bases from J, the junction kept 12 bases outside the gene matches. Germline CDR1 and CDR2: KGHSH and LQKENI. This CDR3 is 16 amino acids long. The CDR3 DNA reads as TGTGCCAGCTCAAATTCCGTACCGACAGGGGTCACTGAAGCTTTCTTT. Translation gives CASSNSVPTGVTEAFF.

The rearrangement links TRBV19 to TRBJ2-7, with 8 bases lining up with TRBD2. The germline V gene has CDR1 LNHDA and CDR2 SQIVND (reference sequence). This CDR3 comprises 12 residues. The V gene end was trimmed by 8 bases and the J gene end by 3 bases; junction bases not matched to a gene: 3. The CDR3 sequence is CASGTRGYEQYF. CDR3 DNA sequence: TGTGCCAGTGGGACTAGAGGCTACGAGCAGTACTTC.

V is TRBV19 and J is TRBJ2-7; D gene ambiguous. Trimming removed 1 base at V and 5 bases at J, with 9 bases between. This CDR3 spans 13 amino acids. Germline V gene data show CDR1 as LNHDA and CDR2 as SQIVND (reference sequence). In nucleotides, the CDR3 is TGTGCCAGTAGTATAGGGAGAGGTAACGAGCAGTACTTC. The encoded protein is CASSIGRGNEQYF.